This TCR beta chain was identified during a study of blood T cell repertoires in COVID-19. Study context: The United States, Italy and Spain supplied acute and convalescent COVID-19 samples. PBMCs, B-cell-depleted T cells, or T cells provided the cDNA or gDNA that made up the material.

Trimming took 1 base from V and 1 from J, leaving 7 bases between them. CDR1 is LNHDA, CDR2 SQIVND, per germline (reference sequence). The CDR3 has 14 amino acids. As processed by the authors: Reference gene primer amplification gave nucleated cell count estimates. Using immunoSEQ multiplex PCR, the repertoire was profiled, and TCRdb retains in-frame clones only, with some absent. The V and J calls and clone size are taken from that table; D and trimming were inferred from the DNA. This sample has about 120,000 clones, with roughly 79% found just once. The source of this sequence is a man aged 65 to 85 with active or convalescent COVID-19. Material for sequencing was peripheral blood. The J gene is TRBJ1-1, the V gene TRBV19; D is possibly TRBD1 (5 bases). Here the CDR3 reads CASSIAGQNTEAFF. CDR3 coding DNA: TGTGCCAGTAGTATAGCAGGGCAGAACACTGAAGCTTTCTTT.